The sequence of this T cell receptor beta chain was determined in a study of blood T cell repertoires in COVID-19. The overall study: The cDNA or gDNA used as material had been derived from T cells, B-cell-depleted T cells, or PBMCs.

Unmatched junction bases numbered 21, after V lost 9 bases and J lost 5 bases. The CDR3 has 17 amino acids. CDR1 and CDR2 from the germline V gene are WNHNN and SYGVQD (reference sequence). Clones were read by immunoSEQ multiplex PCR, and TCRdb kept only the in-frame ones, dropping some. Seen here are some 200,000 clones, roughly 82% observed once, and the top ten hold 4% to 6.5%. Cohort assignment relied on participant-reported clinical history. The sample comprised PBMCs or T cells enriched from blood (not recorded which). The chain is built from TRBV10-1 and TRBJ1-2; 7 bases line up with TRBD1. This clonotype originated in a woman aged 55-69 years with acute COVID-19. The DNA of the CDR3 is TGCGCCAGTCGGCCCACTTGGGACAGCCCCTGTTGGTATGGCTACACCTTC. This encodes CASRPTWDSPCWYGYTF.